The 32 T cell receptor beta chains listed next were all sequenced from one sample in a study of T cell responses to AZD1222 COVID-19 vaccine. Clones were sequenced by immunoSEQ multiplex PCR, and TCRdb holds only the in-frame ones, with some missing. This table has about 160,000 clones, around 95% appearing once. Sequenced here: peripheral blood, sampled on day 0 of AZD1222 vaccination. The receptor source for this set is an adult in good health.

The V gene is TRBV12-3 or TRBV12-4, the J gene TRBJ1-5; D gene unclear. Trimming removed 3 bases from V and 7 bases from J, with 10 bases in between. The CDR3 has 13 amino acids. CDR3 DNA: TGTGCCAGCAGTTTGGTAGGCATACAGCCCCAGCATTTT. It is translated as CASSLVGIQPQHF.

The rearrangement links TRBV4-1 to TRBJ1-1; D not resolved. The CDR3 is made up of 15 amino acids. The germline gives CDR1 MGHRA, CDR2 YSYEKL. V lost 1 base and J lost 1, with 10 bases in between. For the CDR3, the DNA is TGCGCCAGCAGCCAAGCTTCCGACCGGAACACTGAAGCTTTCTTT. Amino acid sequence: CASSQASDRNTEAFF.

This chain connects TRBV5-1 to TRBJ1-2; D perhaps matches TRBD1 (5 bases). Germline CDR1 reads SGHRS; CDR2 reads YFSETQ. Trimming took off 0 bases at V and 8 bases at J, with 11 bases between the two ends. The length of the CDR3 is 13 residues. The CDR3 coding sequence is TGCGCCAGCAGCTTGGAAGGGGCATGGGGCTACACCTTC. It yields the protein CASSLEGAWGYTF.

The genes are TRBV11-2 and TRBJ2-1, with 8 positions matching TRBD2. CDR3 length equals 16 residues. Germline CDR1 is SGHAT and CDR2 is FQNNGV. Trimming took 5 bases from V and 1 from J; bases not matched to a gene: 7. CDR3 sequence: CASSQTGGASYNEQFF. The CDR3 nucleotides are TGTGCCAGCAGCCAGACGGGGGGGGCGTCCTACAATGAGCAGTTCTTC.

This sequence joins TRBV5-4 and TRBJ1-3, with D uncertain. V lost 6 bases to trimming and J lost 0 bases, with 13 bases between them. Germline values: CDR1 SGHNT, CDR2 YYREEE (reference sequence). The CDR3 has 15 residues. The CDR3 region is CASTNKVSSGNTIYF. DNA for the CDR3: TGTGCCAGCACCAACAAGGTGTCCTCTGGAAACACCATATATTTT.

This chain connects TRBV28 to TRBJ2-3, with 11 bases fitting TRBD2. In germline, CDR1 is MDHEN, CDR2 SYDVKM. V trimming: 1 base; J trimming: 5 bases; junction bases outside the gene matches: 5. The CDR3 has 16 residues. The CDR3 region is CASSLLLAGAEDTQYF. Here the CDR3 DNA reads TGTGCCAGCAGTTTATTACTAGCGGGAGCAGAAGATACGCAGTATTTT. The complete variable domain, with remaining parts taken from reference TRBV28 and TRBJ2-3, reads DVKVTQSSRYLVKRTGEKVFLECVQDMDHENMFWYRQDPGLGLRLIYFSYDVKMKEKGDIPEGYSVSREKKERFSLILESASTNQTSMYLCASSLLLAGAEDTQYFGPGTRLTVL.

In this sample, this clone turned up once. The chain links TRBV7-9 to TRBJ2-3; a possible D gene is TRBD2 (6 bases). Deletions cut 5 bases from V and 7 bases from J, with 10 bases between. Per the germline V gene, CDR1 is SEHNR and CDR2 is FQNEAQ (reference sequence). This CDR3 has 12 residues. DNA of the CDR3: TGTGCCAGCAGCCTGGACTACCATACGCAGTATTTT. Its protein is CASSLDYHTQYF.

This clone has only one observation. The chain employs TRBV7-9 and TRBJ1-1; D gene uncertain. The germline CDR1 and CDR2 sequences are SEHNR and FQNEAQ (reference sequence). Trimming removed 4 bases from V and 8 bases from J, with 11 bases in between. This CDR3 is 12 amino acids long. The CDR3 DNA is TGTGCCAGCAGCTACGACCCCGGGGAAGCTTTCTTT. Its translation: CASSYDPGEAFF.

CDR3 nucleotides: TGTGCCAGCAGTTTAAGGGGACACCTTAACAATGAGCAGTTCTTC. The encoded protein is CASSLRGHLNNEQFF. The chain couples TRBV27 to TRBJ2-1; TRBD1 is a possible D gene (6 bases). Germline lookup yields CDR1 MNHEY and CDR2 SMNVEV (reference sequence). CDR3 length: 15 residues. V lost 2 bases to trimming and J lost 5 bases, with 13 bases between them.

The chain employs TRBV6-6 and TRBJ1-1; no reliable D call. CDR1 and CDR2 (germline): MNHNY, SVGAGI (reference sequence). V lost 2 bases to trimming and J lost 6 bases, with 10 bases between them. The CDR3 has 13 residues. The CDR3 region is CASSYLREAEAFF. The DNA of the CDR3 is TGTGCCAGCAGTTACCTTAGGGAGGCTGAAGCTTTCTTT.

V and J are TRBV5-4 and TRBJ2-3; a weak D match, TRBD1 (5 bases). The CDR3 extends over 15 amino acids. Per germline, CDR1 SGHNT and CDR2 YYREEE (reference sequence). V shed 0 bases and J shed 1 base, with 9 bases lying between them. In nucleotides, the CDR3 is TGTGCCAGCAGCTTGGCTACAGGCCGCACAGATACGCAGTATTTT. Its translation is CASSLATGRTDTQYF.

The chain employs TRBV2 and TRBJ2-3; D unclear. Germline V gives CDR1 SNHLY, CDR2 FYNNEI. The CDR3 covers 15 residues. Deletions cut 6 bases from V and 0 bases from J, with 13 bases between. CDR3 amino acids: CASRQRFGSTDTQYF. The CDR3 nucleotides read TGTGCCAGCAGGCAGAGATTTGGAAGCACAGATACGCAGTATTTT.

The chain couples TRBV6-1 to TRBJ2-3, with TRBD1 as a possible D gene (5 bases). CDR3 length equals 18 residues. CDR1 is MNHNS and CDR2 is SASEGT in the germline V gene. Trimming took off 2 bases at V and 0 bases at J, with 18 bases between the two ends. The CDR3: CASSERGWGGQSTDTQYF. In DNA form, the CDR3 reads TGTGCCAGCAGTGAAAGGGGCTGGGGCGGCCAAAGCACAGATACGCAGTATTTT.

DNA for the CDR3: TGTGCCAGCAGCCTCTTCAATTTGAACACTGAAGCTTTCTTT. Translation: CASSLFNLNTEAFF. V and J are TRBV5-5 and TRBJ1-1; D remains unclear. The V and J ends lost 4 bases and 0 bases respectively, with 10 bases between them. The CDR3 is made up of 14 amino acids. Germline CDR1 and CDR2: SGHKS and YYEKEE (reference sequence).

The V gene is TRBV5-5, the J gene TRBJ1-2; no definite D call. Germline V lookup: CDR1 SGHKS, CDR2 YYEKEE (reference sequence). V was trimmed by 0 bases and J by 5 bases, leaving 8 bases between them. The CDR3 extends over 13 amino acids. Here the CDR3 reads CASSLGIGYGYTF. In DNA, the CDR3 is TGTGCCAGCAGCTTGGGGATTGGGTATGGCTACACCTTC.

The chain joins TRBV9 to TRBJ2-1; TRBD1 agrees at 8 bases. The J segment lost 8 bases and the V segment lost 3 bases, leaving 10 bases of the junction unmatched. The CDR3 has 15 amino acids. Germline loops: CDR1 SGDLS, CDR2 YYNGEE. The CDR3 spells CASSAAGQAGYEQFF. The CDR3 DNA reads TGTGCCAGCAGCGCGGCGGGACAGGCAGGATATGAGCAGTTCTTC.

The genes are TRBV19 and TRBJ2-2; 10 bases line up with TRBD2. CDR3 length equals 15 residues. V shed 4 bases and J 4 bases; nucleotides not matched to a gene: 3. Germline lookup yields CDR1 LNHDA and CDR2 SQIVND (reference sequence). CDR3: CASSNLAGATGELFF. DNA of the CDR3: TGTGCCAGTAGTAATCTAGCGGGGGCCACCGGGGAGCTGTTTTTT.

The chain couples TRBV15 to TRBJ1-2; perhaps TRBD1 as D (5 bases). Germline values: CDR1 LNHNV, CDR2 YYDKDF (reference sequence). This CDR3 is built from 15 residues. The ends were cut back, 0 bases at V and 9 bases at J, with 17 bases in the middle. The CDR3 region has the DNA TGTGCCACCAGCAGAGATCGGGCGGGAGGGGCGCGCTACACCTTC. Translating gives CATSRDRAGGARYTF. The complete variable domain, with remaining parts taken from reference TRBV15 and TRBJ1-2, reads DAMVIQNPRYQVTQFGKPVTLSCSQTLNHNVMYWYQQKSSQAPKLLFHYYDKDFNNEADTPDNFQSRRPNTSFCFLDIRSPGLGDTAMYLCATSRDRAGGARYTFGSGTRLTVV.

The rearrangement links TRBV19 to TRBJ1-1; D is possibly TRBD1 (5 bases). V lost 7 bases and J 6 bases, leaving 18 bases between the germline ends. CDR1 is LNHDA, CDR2 SQIVND, per germline (reference sequence). This CDR3 region has 14 residues. The CDR3 is CASKVFTEGPEAFF. The CDR3 nucleotides are TGTGCCAGTAAGGTATTTACGGAGGGACCTGAAGCTTTCTTT.

J is TRBJ1-1 and V is TRBV18; tentative D call: TRBD1 (6 bases). The CDR3 contains 16 residues. Trimming removed 3 bases from V and 1 base from J, with 15 bases in between. Per the germline V gene, CDR1 is KGHSH and CDR2 is LQKENI. CDR3 region: CASSPRYMTGNTEAFF. CDR3 DNA sequence: TGTGCCAGCTCACCCCGCTATATGACAGGGAACACTGAAGCTTTCTTT.

This clone was seen once. The gene calls are TRBV4-1 and TRBJ1-3; 7 bases agree with TRBD1. The germline gives CDR1 MGHRA, CDR2 YSYEKL. Trimming cost V 1 base and J 7 bases; bases outside gene matches: 13. The CDR3 has 17 residues. CDR3 region: CASSQGSATGKGNTIYF. DNA of the CDR3: TGCGCCAGCAGCCAAGGGTCTGCGACAGGGAAGGGGAACACCATATATTTT.

The rearrangement uses TRBV10-3 and TRBJ1-6, with a possible D match to TRBD1 (6 bases). Trimming shortened V by 0 bases and J by 11 bases, and 14 bases separated the two germline ends. The CDR3 has 15 residues. Per germline, CDR1 ENHRY and CDR2 SYGVKD. Here the CDR3 DNA reads TGTGCCATCAGTGAGTCGGAACAGGGAATTGCACCCCTCCACTTT. Protein sequence: CAISESEQGIAPLHF.

This chain connects TRBV5-1 to TRBJ2-2, with D tentatively TRBD1 (6 bases). This CDR3 has 19 residues. CDR1 SGHRS and CDR2 YFSETQ come from the germline V gene. The V end was cut by 0 bases, the J end by 6 bases, with 24 bases between. The CDR3 bases are TGCGCCAGCAGCTTGGCGAGCGGTTTTGGCAGGGGTTTGGCCGGGGAGCTGTTTTTT. Its protein is CASSLASGFGRGLAGELFF.

This chain joins TRBV29-1 and TRBJ2-3, with 13 bases aligning to TRBD2. Germline V gives CDR1 SQVTM, CDR2 ANQGSEA. V gave up 6 bases and J gave up 0 bases; unmatched junction bases: 3. The CDR3 loop spans 15 amino acids. CDR3 nucleotides: TGCAGCGTCCGGACTAGCGGGGGCAGCACAGATACGCAGTATTTT. It codes for CSVRTSGGSTDTQYF.

The rearrangement links TRBV19 to TRBJ1-5, with D perhaps matching TRBD1 (6 bases). Trimming left V 3 bases short and J 4 bases short, with 16 bases between. CDR3 length: 16 residues. Germline V gene data show CDR1 as LNHDA and CDR2 as SQIVND (reference sequence). CDR3 bases: TGTGCCAGTAGTATTGGGCGCAGGGGCCTAAATCAGCCCCAGCATTTT. Translating it yields CASSIGRRGLNQPQHF.

This clone was picked up one time. The rearrangement joins TRBV3-1 (or the pseudogene TRBV3-2) to TRBJ2-7; D is uncertain. The CDR3 runs 11 residues. With 4 bases removed from V and 12 bases from J, the gap between germline ends came to 13 bases. Germline loops: CDR1 LGHDT, CDR2 YNNKEL (reference sequence). In DNA, the CDR3 is TGTGCCAGCAGCCTTCCCCCTCATAGGTACGTC. It translates to CASSLPPHRYV.

The rearrangement joins TRBV2 to TRBJ1-3, with D perhaps matching TRBD1 (6 bases). V dropped 6 bases and J dropped 3 bases, with 9 bases sitting between them. The V gene's germline CDR1 is SNHLY and CDR2 FYNNEI. There are 13 residues in the CDR3. The CDR3 reads CASRPGVGNTIYF. The CDR3, as DNA: TGTGCCAGCAGGCCAGGGGTTGGAAACACCATATATTTT.

This rearrangement joins TRBV7-2 to TRBJ2-2; D is uncertain. The CDR3 has 15 residues. Germline V gene data show CDR1 as SGHTA and CDR2 as FQGNSA. Trimming shortened V by 3 bases and J by 6 bases, and 14 bases separated the two germline ends. The CDR3 spells CASSLFQNSAGELFF. For the CDR3, the DNA is TGTGCCAGCAGCTTGTTCCAGAACTCGGCCGGGGAGCTGTTTTTT.

The chain's CDR3 is CASTTRFNEQFF. In nucleotides, the CDR3 is TGTGCCAGCACCACTAGGTTCAATGAGCAGTTCTTC. The genes are TRBV5-6 and TRBJ2-1; possibly TRBD2 for D (5 bases). The germline V and J ends were trimmed by 6 bases and 6 bases, with 10 bases remaining between them. CDR1 is SGHDT and CDR2 is YYEEEE in the germline V gene. The CDR3 has 12 amino acids.

The chain joins TRBV5-1 to TRBJ1-2, with D maybe TRBD1 (5 bases). Between the trimmed V and J ends, which lost 0 bases and 1 base, there was a span of 10 bases. Germline CDR1 is SGHRS and CDR2 is YFSETQ. The CDR3 covers 15 residues. The CDR3 coding sequence is TGCGCCAGCAGCTTGGAGTGGGGCAGTAACTATGGCTACACCTTC. Its translation is CASSLEWGSNYGYTF.

CDR3 bases: TGTGCCAGTAGCGACTTCGGTCTCCCTGGGGCCAACGTCCTGACTTTC. Translated, it gives CASSDFGLPGANVLTF. V usage is TRBV19 and J usage is TRBJ2-6; D is unresolved. The V and J ends lost 6 bases and 2 bases respectively, with 14 bases between them. Germline V gene data show CDR1 as LNHDA and CDR2 as SQIVND (reference sequence). This CDR3 comprises 16 residues.

This clone turned up a few times. The J gene is TRBJ2-7, the V gene TRBV18; a weak D match, TRBD2 (5 bases). Trimming took off 3 bases at V and 3 bases at J, with 12 bases between the two ends. The CDR3 has 14 residues. Germline V CDR1 and CDR2: KGHSH, LQKENI. In DNA form, the CDR3 reads TGTGCCAGCTCACCTAAAGAGGGATACTACGAGCAGTACGTC. This gives the protein CASSPKEGYYEQYV.